A single sample is the source of the 10 T cell receptor beta chains below, sequenced in a study of blood T cell repertoires in COVID-19. Assay used: immunoSEQ multiplex PCR; TCRdb lists only in-frame clones, some missing. The sample contains about 85,000 clones, around 90% of which appear only once. Material for sequencing was peripheral blood. These receptors all stem from a woman over 75 with active or convalescent COVID-19.

This sequence joins TRBV25-1 and TRBJ1-1, with D hard to call. Germline CDR1 is MGHDK and CDR2 is SYGVNS. Trimming shortened V by 0 bases and J by 4 bases, and 9 bases separated the two germline ends. This CDR3 contains 14 residues. CDR3 in amino acids: CASSEYGGTTEAFF. CDR3 nucleotides: TGTGCCAGCAGTGAATACGGAGGTACCACTGAAGCTTTCTTT.

V and J are TRBV27 and TRBJ1-4; 7 bases match TRBD1. CDR1 is MNHEY, CDR2 SMNVEV, per germline (reference sequence). V lost 6 bases and J lost 8; bases outside the gene matches: 9. The CDR3 runs 14 residues. CDR3 protein: CASRQTGRKEKLFF. The CDR3 DNA follows: TGTGCCAGCAGACAGACAGGGCGCAAGGAAAAACTGTTTTTT.

The chain couples TRBV18 to TRBJ1-2, with D possibly TRBD1 on 5 matching bases. CDR3 length: 12 amino acids. Germline CDR1 is KGHSH and CDR2 is LQKENI. V gave up 2 bases and J gave up 5 bases, with 6 bases separating them. This chain's CDR3 is CASSPSGYGYTF. The CDR3 DNA sequence: TGTGCCAGCTCACCATCAGGGTATGGCTACACCTTC.

This chain links TRBV5-1 with TRBJ1-6; a weak D match, TRBD1 (6 bases). The germline V gene has CDR1 SGHRS and CDR2 YFSETQ. The CDR3 extends over 16 amino acids. Trimming left V 3 bases short and J 5 bases short, with 15 bases between. As DNA, the CDR3 is TGCGCCAGCAGCTCTACAGGGTTAACGGATAATTCACCCCTCCACTTT. This encodes CASSSTGLTDNSPLHF.

The V gene is TRBV19, the J gene TRBJ2-1, with TRBD2 matching 11 bases. Germline values: CDR1 LNHDA, CDR2 SQIVND (reference sequence). The CDR3 loop spans 17 amino acids. The ends lost 0 bases at V and 8 bases at J; junction bases unmatched: 9. The DNA of the CDR3 is TGTGCCAGTAGTATAGAACTCCAGGCTAGCGGGAGGTATGAGCAGTTCTTC. As protein: CASSIELQASGRYEQFF.

There are a few counts of this clone. The CDR3, as DNA: TGTGCCAGCAGTTTAAGGGTGGGGGCCTATGGCTACACCTTC. This gives the protein CASSLRVGAYGYTF. The V and J genes are TRBV27 and TRBJ1-2, with D tentatively TRBD1 (6 bases). CDR1 is MNHEY, CDR2 SMNVEV, per germline (reference sequence). With 2 bases removed from V and 4 bases from J, the gap between germline ends came to 11 bases. There are 14 residues in the CDR3.

The sample holds one count of this clone. J is TRBJ1-1 and V is TRBV5-6; possibly TRBD1 for D (5 bases). CDR3 length: 14 residues. V was cut by 4 bases and J by 0 bases, with 10 bases left in between. Germline CDR1 reads SGHDT; CDR2 reads YYEEEE. The CDR3 spells CASSGRVMNTEAFF. DNA for the CDR3: TGTGCCAGCAGCGGCAGGGTAATGAACACTGAAGCTTTCTTT. The full variable domain, its missing parts supplied by reference TRBV5-6 and TRBJ1-1, is DAGVTQSPTHLIKTRGQQVTLRCSPKSGHDTVSWYQQALGQGPQFIFQYYEEEERQRGNFPDRFSGHQFPNYSSELNVNALLLGDSALYLCASSGRVMNTEAFFGQGTRLTVV.

The table lists this clone with a count of one. The chain links TRBV3-1 (or the pseudogene TRBV3-2) to TRBJ2-3, with 9 nucleotides matching TRBD2. Germline V gene data show CDR1 as LGHDT and CDR2 as YNNKEL (reference sequence). With 4 bases clipped from V and 9 bases from J, the junction kept 14 bases outside the gene matches. The CDR3 sequence is 16 residues long. The CDR3 DNA reads as TGTGCCAGCAGCCCTGTAATAGCGGGAGCAAGGGAAACGCAGTATTTT. This sequence encodes CASSPVIAGARETQYF.

This chain connects TRBV27 to TRBJ2-1, with TRBD2 identical over 11 bases. V shed 3 bases and J 7 bases; nucleotides not matched to a gene: 11. The CDR3 covers 17 residues. Germline-derived CDR1 and CDR2 are MNHEY and SMNVEV (reference sequence). This CDR3 reads CASSFTPTSGISNEQFF. CDR3 nucleotides: TGTGCCAGCAGTTTCACTCCGACTAGCGGGATATCAAATGAGCAGTTCTTC.

This clone was recorded only once. V is TRBV6-1 and J is TRBJ1-2; D not certain. This CDR3 region has 14 residues. V was pared by 1 base and J by 8 bases, with 14 bases between. Germline V gene sequence: CDR1 MNHNS, CDR2 SASEGT. The CDR3: CASSEVGGMEGYTF. The CDR3 DNA reads as TGTGCCAGCAGTGAAGTGGGAGGGATGGAGGGCTACACCTTC.